The rows below give T cell receptor beta chains drawn from one sample of a study of CD8+ T cells in alopecia areata. Profiled with immunoSEQ multiplex PCR; TCRdb holds only in-frame clones, not every one. The sample carries approximately 210,000 clones, around two fifths recorded once. This sample comprised CD4+ T cells sorted from blood, obtained at roughly week 36, from a patient treated with tofacitinib. Source of these receptors: a human donor with alopecia areata. Each CDR3 is given with its conserved first and last residue. Fields, in order: clone size, D gene, J gene, V gene, CDR3 protein, CDR3 DNA. D genes are given only for firm matches. Clone sizes are given selectively: once, few, many, or a class where the clone is expanded.

-,-,TRBJ2-1,TRBV2,CASSGVVNEQFF,TGTGCCAGCAGTGGAGTAGTTAACGAGCAGTTCTTC
few,TRBD2,TRBJ2-3,TRBV4-3,CASSPRGGGSGTDTQYF,TGCGCCAGCAGCCCAAGGGGCGGCGGGAGTGGCACAGATACGCAGTATTTT
-,TRBD2,TRBJ2-3,TRBV7-2,CASSASGSDTQYF,TGTGCCAGCAGCGCCAGCGGGAGTGATACGCAGTATTTT
-,-,TRBJ2-1,TRBV28,CASSLMRDEQFF,TGTGCCAGCAGTTTAATGAGGGATGAGCAGTTCTTC
-,-,TRBJ2-1,TRBV30,CAWSVASFYNEQFF,TGTGCCTGGAGTGTGGCTAGTTTCTACAATGAGCAGTTCTTC
-,-,TRBJ1-5,TRBV6-5,CASRGTDSNQPQHF,TGTGCCAGCAGAGGGACGGATAGCAATCAGCCCCAGCATTTT
once,-,TRBJ1-2,TRBV13,CASSLGDIERYGYTF,TGTGCCAGCAGCTTAGGGGACATCGAAAGGTATGGCTACACCTTC
few,TRBD2,TRBJ2-7,TRBV18,CASSPLAGEINEQYF,TGTGCCAGCTCACCACTAGCGGGAGAGATCAACGAGCAGTACTTC
-,TRBD2,TRBJ2-1,TRBV7-2,CASSLLSGGTYNEQFF,TGTGCCAGCAGCTTATTATCGGGAGGGACCTACAATGAGCAGTTCTTC
-,-,TRBJ2-7,TRBV27,CASSSDYYEQYF,TGTGCCAGCAGTTCAGACTACTACGAGCAGTACTTC
few,-,TRBJ2-5,TRBV6-5,CATGRQETQYF,TGTGCCACCGGGCGACAAGAGACCCAGTACTTC
-,-,TRBJ1-5,TRBV6-5,CASSYGEGQPRHF,TGTGCCAGCAGTTATGGGGAGGGTCAGCCCCGGCATTTT
few,TRBD2,TRBJ2-5,TRBV28,CASMSGGRRETQYF,TGTGCCAGCATGAGCGGGGGGCGCAGGGAGACCCAGTACTTC
few,-,TRBJ2-3,TRBV29-1,CSVERLANTQYF,TGCAGCGTTGAACGGCTAGCGAATACGCAGTATTTT
few,-,TRBJ2-2,TRBV5-1,CASSRRRRVDTGELFF,TGCGCCAGCAGCAGGCGGCGGCGGGTCGACACCGGGGAGCTGTTTTTT
-,TRBD2,TRBJ2-3,TRBV6-1,CASSRREGRDTQYF,TGTGCCAGCAGTCGGCGGGAGGGGAGGGATACGCAGTATTTT